A single sample gave rise to the 18 T cell receptor beta chains below, sequenced in a study of shared clonotypes between healthy human individuals. As defined, naive CD8 cells were CD45RO-negative and positively selected for CCR7, with terminally differentiated effector memory CD45RA+ cells excluded. Sequencing was performed with immunoSEQ multiplex PCR; in TCRdb, only in-frame clones are kept and a portion is missing. The sample holds millions of clones; more than 85% are singletons and the top ten take around 1.7%. Sample: naive CD8+ T cells from PBMCs. Every receptor here comes from a man in his late teens or twenties in good health. Some clones in this sample may be carry-over from other donors' samples.

The V and J genes are TRBV29-1 and TRBJ2-4; TRBD2 matches 7 bases. The germline CDR1 and CDR2 sequences are SQVTM and ANQGSEA. Germline trimming cut 0 bases from V and 7 bases from J; bases unmatched to any gene: 9. The CDR3 spans 15 residues. The CDR3 coding sequence is TGCAGCGTTGAAGATCCGCGGGAGTTGCGGAACATTCAGTACTTC. Its protein product is CSVEDPRELRNIQYF.

The chain uses TRBV27 and TRBJ2-1; 9 bases line up with TRBD2. Germline V gene sequence: CDR1 MNHEY, CDR2 SMNVEV (reference sequence). The CDR3 covers 15 residues. With 4 bases clipped from V and 4 bases from J, the junction kept 5 bases outside the gene matches. The CDR3 protein is CASSYGLALYNEQFF. The DNA for the CDR3 is TGTGCCAGCAGTTATGGACTAGCGCTTTACAATGAGCAGTTCTTC.

The chain links TRBV28 to TRBJ2-1; 10 bases match TRBD2. This CDR3 spans 15 amino acids. CDR1 is MDHEN and CDR2 is SYDVKM in the germline V gene. Germline trimming cut 3 bases from V and 8 bases from J; bases unmatched to any gene: 7. CDR3 sequence: CASSFLAGEGDEQFF. For the CDR3, the DNA is TGTGCCAGCAGTTTCCTAGCGGGAGAGGGGGATGAGCAGTTCTTC.

This chain's CDR3 is CASSLETRTDTQYF. The CDR3 bases are TGTGCCAGCAGTTTAGAGACCCGCACAGATACGCAGTATTTT. The chain is built from TRBV27 and TRBJ2-3; no definite D call. The CDR3 is made up of 14 amino acids. Trimming removed 2 bases from V and 1 base from J, with 7 bases in between. Germline assignment: CDR1 MNHEY and CDR2 SMNVEV (reference sequence).

V gene TRBV15 combines with J gene TRBJ2-2; a weak D match, TRBD1 (5 bases). CDR1 and CDR2 from the germline V gene are LNHNV and YYDKDF (reference sequence). Trimming took 8 bases from V and 1 from J, leaving 11 bases between them. The CDR3 has 14 amino acids. The CDR3 DNA reads TGTGCCACCGGGGCGAGGCTGAACACCGGGGAGCTGTTTTTT. This gives the protein CATGARLNTGELFF.

The V gene is TRBV7-2, the J gene TRBJ2-6; maybe TRBD1 (6 bases). The CDR3 totals 19 residues. The V gene lost 2 bases and the J gene lost 1 base, with 18 bases spanning the gap. CDR1 is SGHTA and CDR2 is FQGNSA in the germline V gene. The CDR3 region is CASSLHRATVSSGANVLTF. Written as DNA, the CDR3 is TGTGCCAGCAGCTTACACAGGGCAACAGTATCGTCTGGGGCCAACGTCCTGACTTTC.

On this clone: This sample includes further DNA sequences coding for the same CDR3. The V gene is TRBV27, the J gene TRBJ1-2; 8 bases are shared with TRBD1. The CDR3 totals 13 residues. Per germline, CDR1 MNHEY and CDR2 SMNVEV (reference sequence). Trimming removed 5 bases from V and 4 bases from J; junction bases left unmatched: 3. The CDR3 DNA reads TGTGCCAGCAGTCCCGGACAGGGCTATGGCTACACCTTC. Translated, it gives CASSPGQGYGYTF.

The chain couples TRBV13 to TRBJ1-5, with a tentative D call TRBD1 (5 bases). Trimming pared 2 bases from V and 8 bases from J, leaving 10 bases between. Per the germline V gene, CDR1 is PRHDT and CDR2 is FYEKMQ (reference sequence). This CDR3 has 13 residues. Here the CDR3 reads CASSLWGVEPQHF. The CDR3 DNA reads TGTGCCAGCAGCTTATGGGGGGTAGAGCCCCAGCATTTT.

The chain carries TRBV29-1 and TRBJ1-2; 8 bases are shared with TRBD1. V shed 3 bases and J 0 bases; nucleotides not matched to a gene: 9. CDR3 length: 16 residues. Germline V lookup: CDR1 SQVTM, CDR2 ANQGSEA. The DNA for the CDR3 is TGCAGCGTTGATGAGGCAGGGGGCAGAGCTAACTATGGCTACACCTTC. Translation gives CSVDEAGGRANYGYTF.

This clone was found once. The chain couples TRBV7-2 to TRBJ2-7; 8 nucleotides match TRBD1. Germline V lookup: CDR1 SGHTA, CDR2 FQGNSA. The ends lost 5 bases at V and 2 bases at J; junction bases unmatched: 2. This CDR3 spans 13 amino acids. CDR3 loop: CASSRDRPYEQYF. CDR3 in DNA: TGTGCCAGCAGCCGGGACAGGCCCTACGAGCAGTACTTC.

V is TRBV30 and J is TRBJ1-5; no clear D gene. The ends were cut back, 1 base at V and 4 bases at J, with 8 bases in the middle. Looked up from germline, CDR1 is GTSNPN and CDR2 is SVGIG (reference sequence). CDR3 length: 13 residues. The CDR3 here is CAWSGWGNQPQHF. The CDR3 nucleotides read TGTGCCTGGAGTGGGTGGGGTAATCAGCCCCAGCATTTT. Full variable domain (rest looked up from reference TRBV30 and TRBJ1-5): SQTIHQWPATLVQPVGSPLSLECTVEGTSNPNLYWYRQAAGRGLQLLFYSVGIGQISSEVPQNLSASRPQDRQFILSSKKLLLSDSGFYLCAWSGWGNQPQHFGDGTRLSIL.

The chain links TRBV7-9 to TRBJ2-1, with TRBD1 identical over 7 bases. Unmatched junction bases numbered 14, after V lost 5 bases and J lost 7 bases. Per the germline V gene, CDR1 is SEHNR and CDR2 is FQNEAQ (reference sequence). CDR3 size: 16 residues. The CDR3 DNA is TGTGCCAGCAGCCCCCCTGACAGGGTAAGGAGGAATGAGCAGTTCTTC. Protein: CASSPPDRVRRNEQFF. Supplemented by reference TRBV7-9 and TRBJ2-1, the full variable domain reads DTGVSQNPRHKITKRGQNVTFRCDPISEHNRLYWYRQTLGQGPEFLTYFQNEAQLEKSRLLSDRFSAERPKGSFSTLEIQRTEQGDSAMYLCASSPPDRVRRNEQFFGPGTRLTVL.

This rearrangement joins TRBV27 to TRBJ2-1; TRBD2 aligns across 12 bases. The CDR3 length is 16 residues. Per the germline V gene, CDR1 is MNHEY and CDR2 is SMNVEV (reference sequence). V lost 8 bases to trimming and J lost 1 base; unmatched junction nucleotides: 6. This CDR3 reads CASGRLAGESYNEQFF. In nucleotides, the CDR3 is TGTGCCAGCGGCCGACTAGCGGGGGAGTCCTACAATGAGCAGTTCTTC.

As regards this clone: Other DNA sequences in the sample encode the same CDR3. The chain has TRBV9 and TRBJ1-2, with D possibly matching TRBD1 (5 bases). Germline loops: CDR1 SGDLS, CDR2 YYNGEE. CDR3 length equals 15 residues. The V and J ends lost 3 bases and 0 bases respectively, with 12 bases between them. The CDR3 spells CASSARGETNYGYTF. CDR3 DNA sequence: TGTGCCAGCAGCGCAAGGGGAGAAACTAACTATGGCTACACCTTC.

Points on this clone: Other DNA sequences in the sample encode the same CDR3. The rearrangement joins TRBV2 to TRBJ2-1; TRBD1 aligns across 9 bases. CDR3 length: 14 amino acids. CDR1 is SNHLY, CDR2 FYNNEI, per germline. J lost 7 bases, V lost 3 bases, and 4 bases had no gene match. The CDR3 reads CASSDGTGYNEQFF. As DNA, the CDR3 is TGTGCCAGCAGTGATGGGACAGGGTATAATGAGCAGTTCTTC.

The rearrangement links TRBV27 to TRBJ2-6, with a possible D match to TRBD2 (6 bases). Trimming removed 4 bases at V and 4 bases at J, with 14 bases between. CDR1 is MNHEY and CDR2 is SMNVEV in the germline V gene (reference sequence). The CDR3 has 16 residues. In nucleotides, the CDR3 is TGTGCCAGCAGTTCCGCCGGCGGGGCCGGGGCCAACGTCCTGACTTTC. Its translation: CASSSAGGAGANVLTF.

The rearrangement joins TRBV28 to TRBJ2-7; 7 positions match TRBD1. The CDR3 has 16 residues. V lost 5 bases to trimming and J lost 2 bases; unmatched junction nucleotides: 12. Looked up from germline, CDR1 is MDHEN and CDR2 is SYDVKM. The CDR3 nucleotides are TGTGCCAGCAGTCCCACCGCCCGGGACAGCACCTACGAGCAGTACTTC. Its protein is CASSPTARDSTYEQYF.

The rearrangement links TRBV28 to TRBJ2-1; 10 nucleotides align to TRBD2. After removal of 5 bases from V and 3 bases from J, the junction contained 4 bases not matched to a gene. This CDR3 has 15 residues. Germline V gene data show CDR1 as MDHEN and CDR2 as SYDVKM. The CDR3 protein is CASSEGLALYNEQFF. CDR3 in DNA: TGTGCCAGCAGTGAGGGACTAGCGCTCTACAATGAGCAGTTCTTC. Together with reference TRBV28 and TRBJ2-1, the CDR3 gives the full variable domain: DVKVTQSSRYLVKRTGEKVFLECVQDMDHENMFWYRQDPGLGLRLIYFSYDVKMKEKGDIPEGYSVSREKKERFSLILESASTNQTSMYLCASSEGLALYNEQFFGPGTRLTVL.